This T cell receptor beta chain was recovered during a study of multiple sclerosis patients with progressive multifocal leukoencephalopathy. Time point in this sample: around eleven months of natalizumab therapy. The method was immunoSEQ multiplex PCR; TCRdb's version includes in-frame clones alone and lacks a portion of them. The sample records more than 20,000 clones, 75% to 95% being singletons. The source material was PBMCs, sampled from a patient treated with natalizumab. The source of this sequence is a man aged 25 to 45 with multiple sclerosis.

CDR3 sequence (DNA): TGCGCCAGCAGCTCATCGGGGCCGCCCTACAATGAGCAGTTCTTC. Translated, it gives CASSSSGPPYNEQFF. The J gene is TRBJ2-1, the V gene TRBV5-1; D tentatively fits TRBD1 or TRBD2 (5 bases each). The CDR3 is 15 residues long. V lost 3 bases and J 2 bases, leaving 12 bases between the germline ends. The V gene's germline CDR1 is SGHRS and CDR2 YFSETQ.